One sample yielded the 15 T cell receptor beta chains listed below, sequenced in a study of blood T cell repertoires in COVID-19. The method was immunoSEQ multiplex PCR; TCRdb's version includes in-frame clones alone and lacks a portion of them. Of about 150,000 clones listed, around 85% are singletons. The sequencing sample was made of peripheral blood. All receptors come from a woman aged 55-69 years with acute or convalescent COVID-19.

CDR3 nucleotide sequence: TGTGCCAGCATCATCCGGCCTTTTTTTTTGGGGGCTATGAACACTGAAGCTTTCTTT. Translated: CASIIRPFFLGAMNTEAFF. The chain is built from TRBV21-1 and TRBJ1-1; the table's D call, TRBD1, has no DNA check behind it. TRBV21-1 is a recognized pseudogene. The CDR3 length is 19 residues.

The rearrangement links TRBV20-1 to TRBJ2-1, with 7 positions matching TRBD1. After removal of 3 bases from V and 2 bases from J, the junction contained 4 bases not matched to a gene. CDR1 is DFQATT, CDR2 SNEGSKA, per germline (reference sequence). This CDR3 has 14 residues. The CDR3 region has the DNA TGCAGTGCTAGTTGGACAGGAGCCTACAATGAGCAGTTCTTC. This encodes CSASWTGAYNEQFF.

The rearrangement uses TRBV7-6 and TRBJ2-7; no clear D. V was cut by 2 bases and J by 4 bases, with 9 bases left in between. Germline loops: CDR1 SGHVS, CDR2 FNYEAQ. This CDR3 has 13 residues. The CDR3 DNA reads as TGTGCCAGCAGCTTAAGTGGAGTGTACGAGCAGTACTTC. This encodes CASSLSGVYEQYF.

V usage is TRBV28 and J usage is TRBJ2-7, with TRBD1 as a possible D gene (5 bases). The V and J ends lost 3 bases and 7 bases respectively, with 10 bases between them. The germline V gene has CDR1 MDHEN and CDR2 SYDVKM. The CDR3 is 12 amino acids. The CDR3 loop is CASSFRGSEQYV. The CDR3, as DNA: TGTGCCAGCAGTTTTAGGGGTTCGGAGCAGTACGTC.

This clone was counted once. J is TRBJ1-4 and V is TRBV5-1; weak D call: TRBD1 (6 bases). Trimming took off 3 bases at V and 3 bases at J, with 9 bases between the two ends. From germline, CDR1 is SGHRS and CDR2 YFSETQ. This CDR3 is built from 14 residues. DNA for the CDR3: TGCGCCAGCAGCTCACAGGGTTCTAATGAAAAACTGTTTTTT. Protein: CASSSQGSNEKLFF. Looking up the rest from reference TRBV5-1 and TRBJ1-4 gives the full variable domain: KAGVTQTPRYLIKTRGQQVTLSCSPISGHRSVSWYQQTPGQGLQFLFEYFSETQRNKGNFPGRFSGRQFSNSRSEMNVSTLELGDSALYLCASSSQGSNEKLFFGSGTQLSVL.

CDR3 sequence (DNA): TGTGCCAGCAGCAGCTTCGGAGCCTATAATTCACCCCTCCACTTT. Amino acid sequence: CASSSFGAYNSPLHF. The chain is built from TRBV5-6 and TRBJ1-6, with D uncertain. With 4 bases removed from V and 2 bases from J, the gap between germline ends came to 10 bases. CDR1 SGHDT and CDR2 YYEEEE come from the germline V gene. The CDR3 is 15 residues long. The variable domain in full, with the rest retrieved from reference TRBV5-6 and TRBJ1-6, is DAGVTQSPTHLIKTRGQQVTLRCSPKSGHDTVSWYQQALGQGPQFIFQYYEEEERQRGNFPDRFSGHQFPNYSSELNVNALLLGDSALYLCASSSFGAYNSPLHFGNGTRLTVT.

This chain uses TRBV7-9 with TRBJ2-2, with 9 bases that match TRBD2. Trimming removed 3 bases from V and 7 bases from J; junction bases left unmatched: 12. The CDR3 has 17 amino acids. Germline V lookup: CDR1 SEHNR, CDR2 FQNEAQ (reference sequence). The CDR3 sequence is CASSFTAGGRSVGELFF. The CDR3 DNA is TGTGCCAGCAGCTTTACTGCGGGGGGGCGTAGCGTCGGGGAGCTGTTTTTT.

This clone was observed once. The chain links TRBV6-2 or TRBV6-3 to TRBJ1-4, with D possibly TRBD1 on 5 matching bases. Per the germline V gene, CDR1 is MNHEY and CDR2 is SVGEGT. The CDR3 runs 13 residues. The V end was cut by 5 bases, the J end by 8 bases, with 12 bases between. CDR3 nucleotides: TGTGCCAGCAGTCCAATCAGGGAAGAAAAACTGTTTTTT. The encoded protein is CASSPIREEKLFF.

This clone occurred once. The rearrangement uses TRBV30 and TRBJ1-3; TRBD1 matches 7 bases. The germline gives CDR1 GTSNPN, CDR2 SVGIG (reference sequence). V trimming: 3 bases; J trimming: 4 bases; junction bases outside the gene matches: 3. This CDR3 region has 13 residues. Here the CDR3 DNA reads TGTGCCTGGAGCGCAGGGGGAGGAAACACCATATATTTT. Translating it yields CAWSAGGGNTIYF.

The chain combines TRBV4-1 with TRBJ2-5; 13 positions match TRBD2. The CDR3 has 17 amino acids. Losses at the gene ends were 0 bases for V and 6 bases for J; bases not matched to a gene: 7. From germline, CDR1 is MGHRA and CDR2 YSYEKL. The CDR3 nucleotides are TGCGCCAGCAGCCAAGATCCCGGGACTAGCGGGGTGCAGACCCAGTACTTC. It translates to CASSQDPGTSGVQTQYF.

The rearrangement joins TRBV12-3 or TRBV12-4 to TRBJ1-2; the D gene is possibly TRBD1 (6 bases). The CDR3 spans 12 residues. V lost 5 bases, J lost 6 bases, and 10 bases lay in between. The CDR3: CASSNRADGYTF. The CDR3 DNA is TGTGCCAGCAGTAACAGGGCGGATGGCTACACCTTC.

The V call is TRBV7-8, the J call TRBJ1-1; 9 bases agree with TRBD1. Germline loops: CDR1 SGHVS, CDR2 FQNEAQ. V lost 6 bases, J lost 6 bases, and 5 bases stayed unmatched. The CDR3 sequence is 13 residues long. CDR3 sequence reads: CASRIQGAAEAFF. CDR3 in DNA: TGTGCCAGCAGAATACAGGGGGCGGCTGAAGCTTTCTTT.

The rearrangement links TRBV10-1 to TRBJ2-1, with a tentative D call TRBD2 (5 bases). Trimming shortened V by 5 bases and J by 9 bases, and 14 bases separated the two germline ends. CDR3 size: 13 residues. Germline CDR1 reads WNHNN; CDR2 reads SYGVQD (reference sequence). CDR3 coding DNA: TGCGCCAGCAGTAAGACTGACCGGGGTGAGCAGTTCTTC. Encoded protein: CASSKTDRGEQFF.

This chain links TRBV6-2 or TRBV6-3 with TRBJ2-1, with D hard to call. Germline V CDR1 and CDR2: MNHEY, SVGEGT. The CDR3 is 15 amino acids. The V end lost 2 bases, the J end lost 5 bases, and 13 bases lay between the germline ends. CDR3 amino acids: CASSYASLPDNEQFF. The CDR3 region has the DNA TGTGCCAGCAGTTACGCGAGCCTTCCCGACAATGAGCAGTTCTTC.

The rearrangement links TRBV7-3 to TRBJ2-1; tentative D call: TRBD1 (5 bases). CDR3 length: 14 amino acids. V shed 3 bases and J shed 10 bases, with 16 bases lying between them. The germline gives CDR1 SGHTA, CDR2 FQGTGA. CDR3 residues: CASSFDSLGREQFF. The DNA for the CDR3 is TGTGCCAGCAGCTTCGACAGTTTAGGTCGGGAGCAGTTCTTC.